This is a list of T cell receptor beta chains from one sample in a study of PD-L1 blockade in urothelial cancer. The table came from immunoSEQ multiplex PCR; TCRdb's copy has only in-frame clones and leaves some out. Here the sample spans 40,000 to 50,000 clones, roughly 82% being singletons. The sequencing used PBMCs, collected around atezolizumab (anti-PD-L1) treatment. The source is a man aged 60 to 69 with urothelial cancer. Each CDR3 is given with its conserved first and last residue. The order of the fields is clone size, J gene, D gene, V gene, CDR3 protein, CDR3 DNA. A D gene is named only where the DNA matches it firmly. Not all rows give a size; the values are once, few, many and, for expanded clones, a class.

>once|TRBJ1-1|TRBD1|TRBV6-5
CASRTGTGTEAFF
TGTGCCAGCAGAACCGGGACAGGGACTGAAGCTTTCTTT
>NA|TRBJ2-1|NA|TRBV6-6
CASSPDGQYYYNEQFF
TGTGCCAGCAGTCCCGATGGCCAATACTACTACAATGAGCAGTTCTTC
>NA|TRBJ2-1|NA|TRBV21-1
CASSKRVLAGGKFF
TGTGCCAGCAGCAAAAGAGTACTAGCGGGAGGTAAGTTCTTC
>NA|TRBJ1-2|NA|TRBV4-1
CASSQDPTMVHAAF
TGCGCCAGCAGCCAAGACCCTACGATGGTGCATGCCGCCTTC
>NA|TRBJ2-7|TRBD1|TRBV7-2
CASRKGQAKYEQYF
TGTGCCAGCAGGAAGGGACAGGCAAAATACGAGCAGTACTTC
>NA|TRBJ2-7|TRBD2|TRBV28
CASSPTSGRDAQYF
TGTGCCAGCAGTCCTACTAGCGGGAGGGACGCGCAGTACTTC
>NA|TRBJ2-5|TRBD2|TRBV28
CASSPGRGGTETQYF
TGTGCCAGCAGTCCGGGACGGGGGGGGACGGAGACCCAGTACTTC
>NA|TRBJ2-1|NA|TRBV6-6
CASSYRQGIGNEQFF
TGTGCCAGCAGTTACCGTCAGGGGATCGGAAATGAGCAGTTCTTC
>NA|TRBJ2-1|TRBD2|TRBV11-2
CASSLGGRAFGGSPEQFF
TGTGCCAGCAGCTTAGGAGGCAGGGCCTTTGGCGGGAGTCCCGAGCAGTTCTTC
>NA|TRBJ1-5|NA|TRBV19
CASSPRNQPQHF
TGTGCCAGTAGTCCCAGAAATCAGCCCCAGCATTTT
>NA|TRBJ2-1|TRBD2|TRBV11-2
CASSLGLAGGADEQFF
TGTGCCAGCAGCTTAGGGTTAGCGGGAGGGGCGGACGAGCAGTTCTTC
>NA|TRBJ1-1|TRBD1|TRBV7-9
CASSLDTGTGRPEAFF
TGTGCCAGCAGCCTCGATACCGGGACAGGGCGACCTGAAGCTTTCTTT
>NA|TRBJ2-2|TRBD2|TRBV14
CASNTGGNTGELFF
TGTGCCAGCAACACGGGGGGGAACACCGGGGAGCTGTTTTTT
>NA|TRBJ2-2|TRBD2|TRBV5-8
CASSWMTSGATGELFF
TGTGCCAGCAGCTGGATGACTAGCGGGGCTACCGGGGAGCTGTTTTTT
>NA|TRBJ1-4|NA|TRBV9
CASSVGPTNEKLFF
TGTGCCAGCAGCGTAGGGCCAACTAATGAAAAACTGTTTTTT
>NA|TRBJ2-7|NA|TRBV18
CASSYSRSEEQYF
TGTGCCAGCTCCTATTCCAGGTCTGAAGAGCAGTACTTC
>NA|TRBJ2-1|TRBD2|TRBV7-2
CASSVLAGVNNEQFF
TGTGCCAGCAGCGTACTAGCGGGGGTCAACAATGAGCAGTTCTTC
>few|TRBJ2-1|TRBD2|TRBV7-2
CASSSPTLSGRRAEQFF
TGTGCCAGCAGCTCCCCCACCCTTAGCGGGAGGAGGGCCGAGCAGTTCTTC
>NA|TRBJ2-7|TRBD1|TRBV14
CASSPLDRTYEQYF
TGTGCCAGCAGCCCTCTGGACAGGACCTACGAGCAGTACTTC
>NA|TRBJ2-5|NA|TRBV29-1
CSVDAGAVVETQYF
TGCAGCGTTGACGCAGGGGCGGTCGTGGAGACCCAGTACTTC
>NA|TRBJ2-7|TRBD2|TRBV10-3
CAAGAAGTSYEQYF
TGTGCCGCGGGAGCAGCGGGGACTTCCTACGAGCAGTACTTC
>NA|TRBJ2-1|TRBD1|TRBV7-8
CASSSKGDRYNEQFF
TGTGCCAGCAGCTCAAAGGGGGACAGATACAATGAGCAGTTCTTC
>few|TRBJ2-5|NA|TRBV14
CASSQEGASLTQYF
TGTGCCAGCAGCCAAGAAGGGGCCTCCCTGACCCAGTACTTC
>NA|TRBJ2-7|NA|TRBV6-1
CASGAGVYEQYF
TGTGCCAGCGGGGCAGGGGTTTACGAGCAGTACTTC
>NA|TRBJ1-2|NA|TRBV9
CASSAEGGRGYTF
TGTGCCAGCAGCGCTGAGGGCGGGAGAGGCTACACCTTC
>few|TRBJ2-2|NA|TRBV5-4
CASSLFGSGGELFF
TGTGCCAGCAGCTTGTTTGGGAGTGGCGGGGAGCTGTTTTTT
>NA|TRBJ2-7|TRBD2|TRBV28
CASGLAGGSYEQYF
TGTGCCAGCGGTCTAGCGGGAGGGTCCTACGAGCAGTACTTC
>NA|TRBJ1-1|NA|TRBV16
CASSQSAPNTEAFF
TGTGCCAGCAGCCAATCCGCGCCGAACACTGAAGCTTTCTTT
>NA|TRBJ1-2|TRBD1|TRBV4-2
CASSQDRAGGYGYTF
TGTGCCAGCAGCCAAGATCGAGCAGGGGGCTATGGCTACACCTTC